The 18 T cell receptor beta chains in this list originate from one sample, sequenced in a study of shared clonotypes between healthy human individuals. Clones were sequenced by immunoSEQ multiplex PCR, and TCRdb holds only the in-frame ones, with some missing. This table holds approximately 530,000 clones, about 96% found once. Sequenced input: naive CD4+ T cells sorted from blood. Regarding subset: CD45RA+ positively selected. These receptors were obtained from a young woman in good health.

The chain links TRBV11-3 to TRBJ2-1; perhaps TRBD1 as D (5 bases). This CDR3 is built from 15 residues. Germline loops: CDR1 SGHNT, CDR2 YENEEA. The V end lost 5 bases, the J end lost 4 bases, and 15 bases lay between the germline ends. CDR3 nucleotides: TGTGCCAGCAGCCCGGCGGCGCGGACATACAATGAGCAGTTCTTC. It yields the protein CASSPAARTYNEQFF.

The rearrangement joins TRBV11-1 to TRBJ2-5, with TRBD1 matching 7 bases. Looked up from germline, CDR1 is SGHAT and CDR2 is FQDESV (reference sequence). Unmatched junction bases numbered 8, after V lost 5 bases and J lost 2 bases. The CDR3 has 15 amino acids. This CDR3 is CASSAIGQVQETQYF. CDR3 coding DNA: TGTGCCAGCAGCGCCATCGGACAGGTTCAAGAGACCCAGTACTTC.

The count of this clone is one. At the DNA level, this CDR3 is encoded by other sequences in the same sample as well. For the CDR3, the DNA is TGTGCCAGCAGGGACAACAATCAGCCCCAGCATTTT. The encoded protein is CASRDNNQPQHF. The chain carries TRBV2 and TRBJ1-5, with D tentatively TRBD1 (5 bases). The length of the CDR3 is 12 residues. V dropped 6 bases and J dropped 3 bases, with 6 bases sitting between them. Germline V gives CDR1 SNHLY, CDR2 FYNNEI. Looking up the rest from reference TRBV2 and TRBJ1-5 gives the full variable domain: EPEVTQTPSHQVTQMGQEVILRCVPISNHLYFYWYRQILGQKVEFLVSFYNNEISEKSEIFDDQFSVERPDGSNFTLKIRSTKLEDSAMYFCASRDNNQPQHFGDGTRLSIL.

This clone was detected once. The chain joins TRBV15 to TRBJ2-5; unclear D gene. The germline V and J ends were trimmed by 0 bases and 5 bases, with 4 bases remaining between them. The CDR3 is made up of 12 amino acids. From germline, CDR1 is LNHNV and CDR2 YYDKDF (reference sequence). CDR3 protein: CATSRDTETQYF. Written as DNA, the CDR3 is TGTGCCACCAGCAGAGATACCGAGACCCAGTACTTC.

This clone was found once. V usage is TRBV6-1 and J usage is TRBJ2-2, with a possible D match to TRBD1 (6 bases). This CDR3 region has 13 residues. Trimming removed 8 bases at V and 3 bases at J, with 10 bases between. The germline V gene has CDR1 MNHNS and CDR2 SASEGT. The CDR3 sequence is CASSDRHTGELFF. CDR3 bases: TGTGCCAGCTCGGACAGACACACCGGGGAGCTGTTTTTT.

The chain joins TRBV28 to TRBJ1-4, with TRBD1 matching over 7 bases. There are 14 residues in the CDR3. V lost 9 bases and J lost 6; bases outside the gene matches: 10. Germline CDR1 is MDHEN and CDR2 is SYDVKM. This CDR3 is CASSTGVVYEKLFF. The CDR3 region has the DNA TGTGCCAGTTCAACAGGGGTAGTATATGAAAAACTGTTTTTT.

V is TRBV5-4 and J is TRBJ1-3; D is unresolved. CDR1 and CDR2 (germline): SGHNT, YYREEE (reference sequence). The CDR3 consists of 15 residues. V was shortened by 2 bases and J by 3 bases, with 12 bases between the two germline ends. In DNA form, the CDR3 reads TGTGCCAGCAGCTTTCTGGGAATCGGTGGAAACACCATATATTTT. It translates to CASSFLGIGGNTIYF.

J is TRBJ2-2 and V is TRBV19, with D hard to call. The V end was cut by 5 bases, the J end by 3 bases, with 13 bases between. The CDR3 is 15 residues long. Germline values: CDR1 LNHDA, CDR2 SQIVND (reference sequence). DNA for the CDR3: TGTGCCAGTAGTGACTGGCTCCCGTACACCGGGGAGCTGTTTTTT. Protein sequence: CASSDWLPYTGELFF.

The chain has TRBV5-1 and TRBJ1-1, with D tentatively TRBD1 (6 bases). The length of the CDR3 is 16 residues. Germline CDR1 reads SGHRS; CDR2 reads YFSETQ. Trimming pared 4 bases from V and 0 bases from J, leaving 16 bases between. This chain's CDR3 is CASSPRGHPMNTEAFF. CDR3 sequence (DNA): TGCGCCAGCAGCCCCCGGGGACATCCGATGAACACTGAAGCTTTCTTT.

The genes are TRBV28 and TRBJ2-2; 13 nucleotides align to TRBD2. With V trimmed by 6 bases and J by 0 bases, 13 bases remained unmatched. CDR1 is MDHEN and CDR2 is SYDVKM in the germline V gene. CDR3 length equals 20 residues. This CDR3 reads CASRLLRLAGGSSNTGELFF. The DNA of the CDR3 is TGTGCCAGCAGACTACTCCGACTAGCGGGAGGATCCTCGAACACCGGGGAGCTGTTTTTT. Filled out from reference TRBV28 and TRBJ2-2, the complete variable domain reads DVKVTQSSRYLVKRTGEKVFLECVQDMDHENMFWYRQDPGLGLRLIYFSYDVKMKEKGDIPEGYSVSREKKERFSLILESASTNQTSMYLCASRLLRLAGGSSNTGELFFGEGSRLTVL.

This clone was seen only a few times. CDR3 region: CASSESGLSNQPQHF. DNA for the CDR3: TGTGCCAGCAGTGAATCCGGGTTGAGCAATCAGCCCCAGCATTTT. The rearrangement links TRBV25-1 to TRBJ1-5; D gene unclear. Looked up from germline, CDR1 is MGHDK and CDR2 is SYGVNS. The CDR3 is 15 residues long. V lost 1 base, J lost 1 base, and 8 bases lay in between.

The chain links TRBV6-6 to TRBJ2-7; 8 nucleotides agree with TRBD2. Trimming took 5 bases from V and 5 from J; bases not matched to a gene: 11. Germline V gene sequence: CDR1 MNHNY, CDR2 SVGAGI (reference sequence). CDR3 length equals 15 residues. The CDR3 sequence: CASSDLAGIINEQYF. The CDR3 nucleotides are TGTGCCAGCAGTGACCTAGCGGGCATCATTAACGAGCAGTACTTC.

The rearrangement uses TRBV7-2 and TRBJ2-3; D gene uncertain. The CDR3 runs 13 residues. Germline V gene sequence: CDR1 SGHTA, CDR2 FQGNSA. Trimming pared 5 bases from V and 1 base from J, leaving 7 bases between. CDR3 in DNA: TGTGCCAGCAGCGGCATTGGCACAGATACGCAGTATTTT. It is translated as CASSGIGTDTQYF.

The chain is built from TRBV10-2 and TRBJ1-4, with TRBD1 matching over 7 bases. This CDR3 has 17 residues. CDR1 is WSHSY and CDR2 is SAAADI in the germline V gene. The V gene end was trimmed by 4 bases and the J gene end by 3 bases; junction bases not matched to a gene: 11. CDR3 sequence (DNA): TGCGCCAGCAGTGGGACAGGACGAGGGGTTTCTAATGAAAAACTGTTTTTT. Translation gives CASSGTGRGVSNEKLFF.

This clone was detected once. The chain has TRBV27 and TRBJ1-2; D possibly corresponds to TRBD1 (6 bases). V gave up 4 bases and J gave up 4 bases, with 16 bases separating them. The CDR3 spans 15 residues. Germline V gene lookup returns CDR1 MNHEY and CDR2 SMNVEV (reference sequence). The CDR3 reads CASSSSRQDFYGYTF. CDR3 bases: TGTGCCAGCAGTTCATCTCGACAGGACTTCTATGGCTACACCTTC.

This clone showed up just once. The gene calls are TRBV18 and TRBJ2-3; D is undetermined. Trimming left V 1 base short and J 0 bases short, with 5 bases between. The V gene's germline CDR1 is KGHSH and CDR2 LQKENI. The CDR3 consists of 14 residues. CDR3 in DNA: TGTGCCAGCTCACCACTGCGAAGCACAGATACGCAGTATTTT. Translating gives CASSPLRSTDTQYF.

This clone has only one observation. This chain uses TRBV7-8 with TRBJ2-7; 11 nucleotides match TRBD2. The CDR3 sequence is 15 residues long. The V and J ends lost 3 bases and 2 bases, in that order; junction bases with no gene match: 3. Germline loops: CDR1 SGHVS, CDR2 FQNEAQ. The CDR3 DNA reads TGTGCCAGCAGCTTCGGGACTAGCGGCACCTACGAGCAGTACTTC. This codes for CASSFGTSGTYEQYF.

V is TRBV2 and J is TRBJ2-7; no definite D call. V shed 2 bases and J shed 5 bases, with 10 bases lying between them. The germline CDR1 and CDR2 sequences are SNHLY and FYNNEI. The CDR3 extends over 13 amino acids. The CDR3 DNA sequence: TGTGCCAGCAGTGAACGGATTTGGGACGAGCAGTACTTC. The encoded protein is CASSERIWDEQYF.